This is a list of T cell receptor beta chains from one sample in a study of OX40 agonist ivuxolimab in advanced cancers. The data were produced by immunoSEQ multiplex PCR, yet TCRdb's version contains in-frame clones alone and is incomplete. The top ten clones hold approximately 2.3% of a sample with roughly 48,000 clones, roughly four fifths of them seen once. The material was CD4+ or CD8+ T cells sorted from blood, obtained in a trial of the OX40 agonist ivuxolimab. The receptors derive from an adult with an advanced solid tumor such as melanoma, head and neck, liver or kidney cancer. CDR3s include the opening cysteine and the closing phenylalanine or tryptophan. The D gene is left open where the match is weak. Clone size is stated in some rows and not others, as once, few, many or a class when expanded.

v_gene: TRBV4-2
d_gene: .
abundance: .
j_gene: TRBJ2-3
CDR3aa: CASSQDGSSSGWYTQYF
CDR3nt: TGTGCCAGCAGCCAAGACGGTAGCTCCTCCGGTTGGTATACGCAGTATTTT

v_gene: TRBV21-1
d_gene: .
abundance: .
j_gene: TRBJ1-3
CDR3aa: CASSKRGRQHSGNTIYF
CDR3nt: TGTGCCAGCAGCAAACGAGGCAGGCAGCACTCTGGAAACACCATATATTTT

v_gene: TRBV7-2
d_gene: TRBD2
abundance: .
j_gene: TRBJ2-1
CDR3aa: CASSISGGEVNEQFF
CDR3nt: TGTGCCAGCAGCATTAGCGGGGGGGAGGTAAATGAGCAGTTCTTC

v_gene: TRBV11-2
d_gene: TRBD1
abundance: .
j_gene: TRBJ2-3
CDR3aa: CASSPRDRLSTDTQYF
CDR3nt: TGTGCCAGCAGCCCCAGGGACAGGCTAAGCACAGATACGCAGTATTTT

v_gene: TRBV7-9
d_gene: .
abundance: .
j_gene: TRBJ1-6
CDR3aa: CASIRDVGSPLHF
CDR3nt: TGTGCCAGCATCCGCGACGTCGGTTCACCCCTCCACTTT

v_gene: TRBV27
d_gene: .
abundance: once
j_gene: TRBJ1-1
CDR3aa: CASSTRMNTEAFF
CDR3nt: TGTGCCAGCAGTACTCGTATGAACACTGAAGCTTTCTTT

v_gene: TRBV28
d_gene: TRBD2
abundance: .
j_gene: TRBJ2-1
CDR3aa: CASGSGAFHNEQFF
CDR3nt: TGTGCCAGCGGAAGCGGGGCCTTCCACAATGAGCAGTTCTTC

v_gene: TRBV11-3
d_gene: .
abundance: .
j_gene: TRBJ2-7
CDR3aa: CASSSSDGSYEQYF
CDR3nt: TGTGCCAGCAGCTCCTCAGACGGATCCTACGAGCAGTACTTC

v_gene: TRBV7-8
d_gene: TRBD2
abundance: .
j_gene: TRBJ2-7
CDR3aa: CASSSTGRGSRDEQYF
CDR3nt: TGTGCCAGCAGCTCCACGGGGCGGGGGTCCCGGGACGAGCAGTACTTC

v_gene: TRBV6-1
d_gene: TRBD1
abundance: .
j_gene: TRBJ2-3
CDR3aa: CASSDDRGATDTQYF
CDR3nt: TGTGCCAGCAGTGATGACAGGGGGGCCACAGATACGCAGTATTTT

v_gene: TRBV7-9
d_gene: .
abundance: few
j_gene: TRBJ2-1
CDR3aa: CASSLAWGPYNEQFF
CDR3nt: TGTGCCAGCAGCTTAGCGTGGGGTCCCTACAATGAGCAGTTCTTC

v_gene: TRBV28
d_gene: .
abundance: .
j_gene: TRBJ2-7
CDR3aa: CASSFIAGFSYEQYF
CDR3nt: TGTGCCAGCAGTTTCATTGCGGGGTTTTCCTACGAGCAGTACTTC

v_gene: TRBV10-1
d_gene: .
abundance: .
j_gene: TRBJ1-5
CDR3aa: CASSDSNQPQHF
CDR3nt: TGCGCCAGCAGTGATAGCAATCAGCCCCAGCATTTT

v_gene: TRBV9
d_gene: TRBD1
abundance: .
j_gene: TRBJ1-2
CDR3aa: CASSQYLRQGAYGYTF
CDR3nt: TGTGCCAGCAGCCAATACCTCCGACAGGGGGCCTATGGCTACACCTTC

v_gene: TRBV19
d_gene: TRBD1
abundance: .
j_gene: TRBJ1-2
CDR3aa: CASGLRDRGWGYTF
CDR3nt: TGTGCCAGTGGACTCCGGGACAGGGGTTGGGGCTACACCTTC

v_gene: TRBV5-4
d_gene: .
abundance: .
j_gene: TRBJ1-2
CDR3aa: CASSLRGNYGYTF
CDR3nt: TGTGCCAGCAGCTTGAGAGGGAACTATGGCTACACCTTC

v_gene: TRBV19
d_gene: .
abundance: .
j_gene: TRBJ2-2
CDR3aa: CASTRGGRTGELFF
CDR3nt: TGTGCCAGTACCAGAGGGGGGCGCACCGGGGAGCTGTTTTTT

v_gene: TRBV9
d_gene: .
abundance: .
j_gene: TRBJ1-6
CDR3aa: CASSVVESNSPLHF
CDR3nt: TGTGCCAGCAGCGTAGTAGAGAGTAATTCACCCCTCCACTTT

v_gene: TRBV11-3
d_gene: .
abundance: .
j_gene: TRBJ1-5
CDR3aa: CAGERRGKPQHF
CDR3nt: TGTGCCGGCGAGCGGAGGGGAAAGCCCCAGCATTTT

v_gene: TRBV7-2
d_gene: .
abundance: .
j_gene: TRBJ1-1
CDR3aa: CASSPLPGNQNNGEAFF
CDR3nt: TGTGCCAGCAGCCCGCTCCCAGGTAACCAAAATAATGGTGAAGCTTTCTTT

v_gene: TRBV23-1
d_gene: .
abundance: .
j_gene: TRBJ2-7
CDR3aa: CASSQKEPRSEFPYEQYF
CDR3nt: TGCGCCAGCAGTCAAAAAGAACCACGGAGTGAGTTCCCCTACGAGCAGTACTTC

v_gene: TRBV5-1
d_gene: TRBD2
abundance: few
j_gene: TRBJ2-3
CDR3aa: CASSSGLAGGPITDTQYF
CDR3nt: TGCGCCAGCAGCTCCGGACTAGCGGGGGGCCCGATCACAGATACGCAGTATTTT

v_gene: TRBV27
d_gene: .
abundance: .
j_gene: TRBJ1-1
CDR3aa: CASSLVGRVQTEAFF
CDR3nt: TGTGCCAGCAGTTTAGTCGGCAGGGTACAGACTGAAGCTTTCTTT

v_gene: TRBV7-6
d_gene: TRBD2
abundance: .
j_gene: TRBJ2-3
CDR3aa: CASSLGVAGGPDTQYF
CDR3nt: TGTGCCAGCAGCTTAGGGGTAGCGGGAGGGCCAGATACGCAGTATTTT

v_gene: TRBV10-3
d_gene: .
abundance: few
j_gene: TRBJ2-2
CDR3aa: CAISGEPSTGELFF
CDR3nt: TGTGCCATCAGTGGAGAACCCTCCACCGGGGAGCTGTTTTTT

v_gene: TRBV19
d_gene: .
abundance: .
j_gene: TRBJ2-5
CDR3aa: CASSIARGPQYF
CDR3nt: TGTGCCAGTAGTATAGCCCGCGGGCCCCAGTACTTC

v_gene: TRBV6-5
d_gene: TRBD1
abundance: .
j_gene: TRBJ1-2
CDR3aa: CASKRGHQGYTF
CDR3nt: TGTGCCAGCAAAAGGGGGCATCAAGGCTACACCTTC

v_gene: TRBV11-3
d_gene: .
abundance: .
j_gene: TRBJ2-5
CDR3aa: CASSSRGETQYF
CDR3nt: TGTGCCAGCAGTTCGCGTGGAGAGACCCAGTACTTC

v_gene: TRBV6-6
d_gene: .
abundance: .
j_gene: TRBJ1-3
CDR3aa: CATALKNGNTIYF
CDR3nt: TGTGCCACCGCGCTCAAGAATGGAAACACCATATATTTT

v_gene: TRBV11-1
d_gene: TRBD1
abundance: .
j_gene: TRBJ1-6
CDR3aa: CASSLGGQGSSPLHF
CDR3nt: TGTGCCAGCAGCTTAGGTGGACAGGGAAGCTCACCCCTCCACTTT

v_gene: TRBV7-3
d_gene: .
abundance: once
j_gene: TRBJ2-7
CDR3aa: CASSLGGGEYEQYF
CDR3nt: TGTGCCAGCAGCTTAGGGGGTGGAGAGTACGAGCAGTACTTC

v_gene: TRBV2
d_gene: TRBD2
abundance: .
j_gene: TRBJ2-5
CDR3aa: CASSTPGLAISETQYF
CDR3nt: TGTGCCAGCAGTACTCCGGGACTAGCGATTTCAGAGACCCAGTACTTC

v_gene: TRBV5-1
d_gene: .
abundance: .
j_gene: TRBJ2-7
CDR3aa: CASSRDGITPTYEQYF
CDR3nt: TGCGCCAGCAGCCGTGATGGGATTACTCCCACCTACGAGCAGTACTTC

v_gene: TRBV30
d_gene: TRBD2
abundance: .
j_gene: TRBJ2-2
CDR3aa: CARAGGVTGELFF
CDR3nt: TGTGCCCGAGCGGGGGGAGTCACCGGGGAGCTGTTTTTT

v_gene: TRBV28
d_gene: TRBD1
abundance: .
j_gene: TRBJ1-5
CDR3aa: CATWTGAFSQPQHF
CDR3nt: TGTGCCACGTGGACAGGGGCCTTCTCTCAGCCCCAGCATTTT

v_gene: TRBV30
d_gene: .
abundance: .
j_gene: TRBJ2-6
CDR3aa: CAWRNSGANVLTF
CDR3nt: TGTGCCTGGAGGAACTCTGGGGCCAACGTCCTGACTTTC

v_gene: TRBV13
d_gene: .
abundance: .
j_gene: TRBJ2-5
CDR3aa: CASSLWAGETQYF
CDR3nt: TGTGCCAGCAGCTTATGGGCCGGGGAGACCCAGTACTTC

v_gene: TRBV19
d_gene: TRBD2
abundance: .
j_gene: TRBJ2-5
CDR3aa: CASSITSGGAETQYF
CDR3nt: TGTGCCAGTAGTATTACTAGCGGGGGGGCCGAGACCCAGTACTTC

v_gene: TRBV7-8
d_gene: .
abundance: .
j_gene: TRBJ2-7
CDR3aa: CASRAGYEQYF
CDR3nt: TGTGCCAGCAGGGCAGGGTACGAGCAGTACTTC

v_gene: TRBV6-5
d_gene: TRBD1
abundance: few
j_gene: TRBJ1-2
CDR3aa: CASTTGTGRIYGYTF
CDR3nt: TGTGCCAGCACTACCGGGACAGGGCGGATCTATGGCTACACCTTC